This is a list of T cell receptor beta chains from one sample in a study of blood T cell repertoires in COVID-19. Repertoires were generated with immunoSEQ multiplex PCR, while TCRdb's copy carries only in-frame clones and drops some. Here the sample spans approximately 410,000 clones, roughly 85% being singletons. Sequencing was done on a sample of peripheral blood. The receptor set was obtained from a woman aged 25 to 39 with active or convalescent COVID-19. Both conserved end residues are trimmed from each CDR3. D genes are given only for firm matches. The listing skips clone size in some rows; elsewhere it reads once, few, many or a size class.

D,size,J,V,CDR3
-,-,TRBJ2-3,TRBV7-2,ASSLVGGGGTGDTQY
TRBD1,once,TRBJ1-2,TRBV11-2,ASSLGQGNYGYT
-,-,TRBJ1-4,TRBV20-1,SASSSQGNNEKLF
TRBD1,-,TRBJ1-5,TRBV11-2,ASSLGTGGLMQPQH
TRBD1,-,TRBJ2-2,TRBV10-3,AIRGQGATGELF
TRBD1,-,TRBJ1-1,TRBV19,ASSIGEPQGARTEAF
-,-,TRBJ1-2,TRBV2,ASSEPGQGNYGYT
TRBD1,-,TRBJ1-2,TRBV19,ASSIFTGDSYGYT
TRBD1,-,TRBJ2-5,TRBV14,ASSQWTGGLETQY
-,-,TRBJ1-6,TRBV6-5,ASSYRGSPLH
-,few,TRBJ1-4,TRBV28,ASSSSSGGREKLF
TRBD1,few,TRBJ1-2,TRBV9,ASSVVRTGGSYGYT
TRBD2,once,TRBJ2-1,TRBV4-2,ASSRPGGGARNEQF
TRBD1,-,TRBJ1-5,TRBV6-5,ASSPPTGEPQH
-,few,TRBJ2-3,TRBV19,ASSILGGTQDTQY
-,-,TRBJ2-3,TRBV29-1,SALTRGSGTDTQY
-,-,TRBJ2-1,TRBV27,ASSPGGLNEQF
-,-,TRBJ2-1,TRBV9,ASSPGSSYNEQF
-,-,TRBJ1-1,TRBV30,AWIMAGAYTEAF